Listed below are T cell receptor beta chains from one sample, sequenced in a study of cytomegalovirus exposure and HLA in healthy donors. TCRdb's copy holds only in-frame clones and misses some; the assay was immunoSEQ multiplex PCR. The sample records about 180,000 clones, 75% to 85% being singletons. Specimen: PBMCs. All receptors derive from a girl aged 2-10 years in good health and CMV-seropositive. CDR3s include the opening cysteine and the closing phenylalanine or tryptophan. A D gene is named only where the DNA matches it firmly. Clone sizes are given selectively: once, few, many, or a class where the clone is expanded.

CDR3nt: TGTGCCAGCAGTTTACTTATGCGGGCAGACAATCAGCCCCAGCATTTT
CDR3aa: CASSLLMRADNQPQHF
j_gene: TRBJ1-5
abundance: NA
len: 16
v_gene: TRBV28
d_gene: NA

CDR3nt: TGCGCCAGCAGCCAAGGTATCACCCCGGGACAGGGGGCTAGTGAGCAGTACTTC
CDR3aa: CASSQGITPGQGASEQYF
j_gene: TRBJ2-7
abundance: NA
len: 18
v_gene: TRBV4-1
d_gene: TRBD1

CDR3nt: TGTGCCAGCAGCTCCCGCTCCTTAGTTGAAAAACTGTTTTTT
CDR3aa: CASSSRSLVEKLFF
j_gene: TRBJ1-4
abundance: few
len: 14
v_gene: TRBV5-6
d_gene: NA

CDR3nt: TGCGCCAGCAGCCAAGGGAATGGGAGGACGGACGGACTGGACCCACCGCGAAACACCATATATTTT
CDR3aa: CASSQGNGRTDGLDPPRNTIYF
j_gene: TRBJ1-3
abundance: NA
len: 22
v_gene: TRBV4-1
d_gene: NA

CDR3nt: TGCGCCAGCAGCTCGACTAGCGGGGGCACAGATACGCAGTATTTT
CDR3aa: CASSSTSGGTDTQYF
j_gene: TRBJ2-3
abundance: NA
len: 15
v_gene: TRBV5-1
d_gene: TRBD2

CDR3nt: TGTGCCAGCAGCTTATGGGTAGGAGTTCATAATTCACCCCTCCACTTT
CDR3aa: CASSLWVGVHNSPLHF
j_gene: TRBJ1-6
abundance: once
len: 16
v_gene: TRBV5-6
d_gene: NA

CDR3nt: TGTGCCAGAGGGGGGAGGGTTAACTATGGCTACACCTTC
CDR3aa: CARGGRVNYGYTF
j_gene: TRBJ1-2
abundance: few
len: 13
v_gene: TRBV6-1
d_gene: NA

CDR3nt: TGTGCCAGCAGTTTATCGGCCCGCCCCGGAGATCAGCCCCAGCATTTT
CDR3aa: CASSLSARPGDQPQHF
j_gene: TRBJ1-5
abundance: NA
len: 16
v_gene: TRBV27
d_gene: NA

CDR3nt: TGTGCCAGCAGCTTAATGACGGCAGAGACGAGGGTGAACACCGGGGAGCTGTTTTTT
CDR3aa: CASSLMTAETRVNTGELFF
j_gene: TRBJ2-2
abundance: few
len: 19
v_gene: TRBV7-2
d_gene: NA

CDR3nt: TGTGCCAGCAGCTTAGGGAAGAAACAGGGTCGGGTCCACGAGCAGTACTTC
CDR3aa: CASSLGKKQGRVHEQYF
j_gene: TRBJ2-7
abundance: once
len: 17
v_gene: TRBV7-2
d_gene: NA

CDR3nt: TGTGCCAGCAGCTTAACTGCCAGACTAGCGGGGCCAAGCTCCTACAATGAGCAGTTCTTC
CDR3aa: CASSLTARLAGPSSYNEQFF
j_gene: TRBJ2-1
abundance: NA
len: 20
v_gene: TRBV7-3
d_gene: TRBD2

CDR3nt: TGCACGGCGGCAACTAATGAAAAACTGTTTTTT
CDR3aa: CTAATNEKLFF
j_gene: TRBJ1-4
abundance: few
len: 11
v_gene: TRBV29-1
d_gene: NA

CDR3nt: TGTGCCAGTGGCAAACGACAGGGCGCCCAGCCCCAGCATTTT
CDR3aa: CASGKRQGAQPQHF
j_gene: TRBJ1-5
abundance: NA
len: 14
v_gene: TRBV19
d_gene: TRBD1

CDR3nt: TGTGCCAGCAGCTTATCCAGGTCCTATGGCTACACCTTC
CDR3aa: CASSLSRSYGYTF
j_gene: TRBJ1-2
abundance: once
len: 13
v_gene: TRBV7-9
d_gene: NA

CDR3nt: TGTGCCAGCAGTTACTCGCGGGTCACCTCTGGAAACACCATATATTTT
CDR3aa: CASSYSRVTSGNTIYF
j_gene: TRBJ1-3
abundance: NA
len: 16
v_gene: TRBV6-5
d_gene: NA

CDR3nt: TGTGCCATCAGTGCCCAACTAACTAGCGGAGTTAGCACCGGGGAGCTGTTTTTT
CDR3aa: CAISAQLTSGVSTGELFF
j_gene: TRBJ2-2
abundance: NA
len: 18
v_gene: TRBV10-3
d_gene: TRBD2

CDR3nt: TGTGCCAGCAGTTGGAGGAGCGGGAGGCCCACCGGGGAGCTGTTTTTT
CDR3aa: CASSWRSGRPTGELFF
j_gene: TRBJ2-2
abundance: NA
len: 16
v_gene: TRBV6-5
d_gene: TRBD2

CDR3nt: TGTGCCAGCAGCTCGTGGGGGAGGATTGGTACTGAAGCTTTCTTT
CDR3aa: CASSSWGRIGTEAFF
j_gene: TRBJ1-1
abundance: NA
len: 15
v_gene: TRBV13
d_gene: NA

CDR3nt: TGTGCCAGCAGCTTAAGGGGACAGACTAATGAAAAACTGTTTTTT
CDR3aa: CASSLRGQTNEKLFF
j_gene: TRBJ1-4
abundance: NA
len: 15
v_gene: TRBV7-2
d_gene: TRBD1

CDR3nt: TGTGCCAGCAGTTTTACAGGGGGTTCGGAGACCCAGTACTTC
CDR3aa: CASSFTGGSETQYF
j_gene: TRBJ2-5
abundance: NA
len: 14
v_gene: TRBV7-2
d_gene: TRBD1

CDR3nt: TGTGCCAGTAGTATAGAACAGGGGGGTAACTATGGCTACACCTTC
CDR3aa: CASSIEQGGNYGYTF
j_gene: TRBJ1-2
abundance: NA
len: 15
v_gene: TRBV19
d_gene: TRBD1

CDR3nt: TGTGCCAGCAGCTTAAGTACAGGGTCGGGCTCCTACGAGCAGTACTTC
CDR3aa: CASSLSTGSGSYEQYF
j_gene: TRBJ2-7
abundance: NA
len: 16
v_gene: TRBV7-6
d_gene: NA

CDR3nt: TGTGCCAGCAGCTACTCCGGGACTTTCTACGAGCAGTACTTC
CDR3aa: CASSYSGTFYEQYF
j_gene: TRBJ2-7
abundance: once
len: 14
v_gene: TRBV5-4
d_gene: NA

CDR3nt: TGTGCCAGCAGCCCGGACAGGGGCTATGGCTACACCTTC
CDR3aa: CASSPDRGYGYTF
j_gene: TRBJ1-2
abundance: NA
len: 13
v_gene: TRBV9
d_gene: TRBD1

CDR3nt: TGTGCCAGGACAGGGAAGGGCAATCAGCCCCAGCATTTT
CDR3aa: CARTGKGNQPQHF
j_gene: TRBJ1-5
abundance: NA
len: 13
v_gene: TRBV6-4
d_gene: TRBD1

CDR3nt: TGCGCCAGCAGCACAAGGACAGGGGCCTATACTTCACCCCTCCACTTT
CDR3aa: CASSTRTGAYTSPLHF
j_gene: TRBJ1-6
abundance: few
len: 16
v_gene: TRBV5-1
d_gene: TRBD1

CDR3nt: TGTGCCAGTAGCAATGACAGGGGAGGGACTGAAGCTTTCTTT
CDR3aa: CASSNDRGGTEAFF
j_gene: TRBJ1-1
abundance: NA
len: 14
v_gene: TRBV19
d_gene: TRBD1

CDR3nt: TGCGCCAGCAGCTCCCAAATCATACAGGGGTCCGAGCAGTACTTC
CDR3aa: CASSSQIIQGSEQYF
j_gene: TRBJ2-7
abundance: few
len: 15
v_gene: TRBV5-1
d_gene: TRBD1

CDR3nt: TGTGCCAGCAGGTACCCCAACCGGGGTGAGCAGTTCTTC
CDR3aa: CASRYPNRGEQFF
j_gene: TRBJ2-1
abundance: NA
len: 13
v_gene: TRBV28
d_gene: NA